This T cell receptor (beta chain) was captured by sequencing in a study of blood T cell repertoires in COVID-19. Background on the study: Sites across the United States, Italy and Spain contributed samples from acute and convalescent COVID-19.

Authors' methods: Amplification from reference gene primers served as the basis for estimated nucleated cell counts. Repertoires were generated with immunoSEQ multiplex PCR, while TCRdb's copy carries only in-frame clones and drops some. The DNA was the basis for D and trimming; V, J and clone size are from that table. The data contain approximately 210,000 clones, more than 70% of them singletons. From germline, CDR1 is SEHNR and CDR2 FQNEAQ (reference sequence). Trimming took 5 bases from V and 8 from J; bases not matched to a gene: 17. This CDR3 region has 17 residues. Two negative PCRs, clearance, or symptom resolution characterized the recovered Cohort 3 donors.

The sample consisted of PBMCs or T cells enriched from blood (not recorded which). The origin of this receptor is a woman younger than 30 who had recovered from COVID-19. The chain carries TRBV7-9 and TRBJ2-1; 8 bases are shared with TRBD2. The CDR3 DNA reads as TGTGCCAGCAGCCGACCCCAAGGCGGGACTAGGTTTCATGAGCAGTTCTTC. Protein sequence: CASSRPQGGTRFHEQFF.